This T cell receptor beta chain comes out of a study of cytomegalovirus exposure and HLA in healthy donors. Primers for the PCR totalled 60 Vbeta and 13 Jbeta. Sequencing was performed with immunoSEQ multiplex PCR; in TCRdb, only in-frame clones are kept and a portion is missing. The table shows over 150,000 clones, with approximately 78% occurring only once. The ends lost 4 bases at V and 7 bases at J; junction bases unmatched: 11. This CDR3 has 16 amino acids. Germline lookup yields CDR1 SGHRS and CDR2 YFSETQ. With regard to this clone: Its antigen is as yet unknown.

The study's findings and limits: Later analysis revealed greater clonal expansion in HLA-associated TCR beta chains than in equally common others.

The material sequenced was PBMCs. This receptor was taken from a girl aged 2 to 9 in good health and CMV-seropositive. The chain links TRBV5-1 to TRBJ2-1; 10 bases align to TRBD1. CDR3 in amino acids: CASSPDRQGALNEQFF. The CDR3, as DNA: TGCGCCAGCAGCCCAGATAGACAGGGGGCGTTGAATGAGCAGTTCTTC.